Listed below are T cell receptor beta chains from one sample, sequenced in a study of cytomegalovirus exposure and HLA in healthy donors. The table came from immunoSEQ multiplex PCR; TCRdb's copy has only in-frame clones and leaves some out. The data contain about 130,000 clones, roughly four fifths of them singletons. Sequenced input: PBMCs. Every receptor here comes from a woman aged 60-70 years in good health and CMV-seropositive. Each CDR3 is given with its conserved first and last residue. A D gene is named only where the DNA matches it firmly. Clone sizes are given selectively: once, few, many, or a class where the clone is expanded.

j_call | v_call | d_call | clone_size | cdr3_aa | cdr3_nt
TRBJ1-2 | TRBV19 | TRBD1 | few | CASSMQGAAFGYTF | TGTGCCAGTAGTATGCAGGGGGCGGCGTTCGGCTACACCTTC
TRBJ1-1 | TRBV5-1 | TRBD1 | few | CASSPRTGGTEAFF | TGCGCCAGCAGCCCCCGGACAGGGGGCACTGAAGCTTTCTTT
TRBJ2-7 | TRBV7-2 | NA | NA | CASSLPGTLEQYF | TGTGCCAGCAGCTTACCGGGGACTCTCGAGCAGTACTTC
TRBJ2-5 | TRBV11-1 | NA | NA | CASSSPGLQETQYF | TGTGCCAGCAGCTCACCGGGACTCCAAGAGACCCAGTACTTC
TRBJ2-7 | TRBV4-1 | TRBD1 | NA | CASSHGGQGSAYEQYF | TGCGCCAGCAGCCACGGCGGACAGGGATCAGCCTACGAGCAGTACTTC
TRBJ1-1 | TRBV2 | TRBD1 | few | CASSESRGQGAFF | TGTGCCAGCAGTGAAAGCCGGGGACAGGGAGCTTTCTTT
TRBJ1-4 | TRBV7-9 | NA | few | CASSYFDRSNEKLFF | TGTGCCAGCAGCTATTTCGACAGGAGCAATGAAAAACTGTTTTTT
TRBJ2-6 | TRBV9 | NA | NA | CASSVFGLPSSGANVLTF | TGTGCCAGCAGCGTTTTCGGACTTCCGAGCTCTGGGGCCAACGTCCTGACTTTC
TRBJ2-2 | TRBV4-3 | NA | NA | CASSQEETGELFF | TGCGCCAGCAGCCAAGAGGAGACCGGGGAGCTGTTTTTT
TRBJ1-2 | TRBV7-9 | NA | NA | CATSQRQTYGYTF | TGTGCTACCTCGCAGCGGCAGACCTATGGCTACACCTTC
TRBJ2-5 | TRBV12-5 | TRBD2 | NA | CASGAGGGGPVETQYF | TGTGCTAGTGGCGCCGGGGGCGGGGGGCCAGTAGAGACCCAGTACTTC
TRBJ1-5 | TRBV19 | TRBD1 | NA | CASIDGTGLMGPQHF | TGTGCCAGTATTGACGGGACAGGCCTGATGGGGCCCCAGCATTTT
TRBJ2-2 | TRBV7-2 | NA | NA | CASSPPGVVAGELFF | TGTGCCAGCAGCCCCCCCGGTGTTGTGGCCGGGGAGCTGTTTTTT
TRBJ2-1 | TRBV2 | TRBD2 | NA | CASRLAYNEQFF | TGTGCCAGCAGACTAGCGTACAATGAGCAGTTCTTC
TRBJ2-2 | TRBV12-5 | TRBD1 | NA | CASGSRQGRNTGELFF | TGTGCTAGTGGGTCCCGACAGGGGCGGAACACCGGGGAGCTGTTTTTT
TRBJ2-7 | TRBV4-2 | TRBD2 | NA | CASSLARGTSGSLSYEQYF | TGTGCCAGCAGCCTCGCTCGCGGGACTAGCGGGTCACTATCCTACGAGCAGTACTTC
TRBJ1-3 | TRBV5-5 | NA | NA | CASRNTNSGNTIYF | TGTGCCAGCAGGAATACTAACTCTGGAAACACCATATATTTT
TRBJ1-5 | TRBV10-3 | NA | NA | CAISAGGGATGNQPQHF | TGTGCCATCAGTGCGGGTGGAGGGGCTACGGGCAATCAGCCCCAGCATTTT
TRBJ2-5 | TRBV18 | NA | NA | CASSPQRQRNQETQYF | TGTGCCAGCTCACCGCAGAGGCAACGGAACCAAGAGACCCAGTACTTC
TRBJ1-1 | TRBV5-1 | TRBD1 | NA | CASSSEGANTEAFF | TGCGCCAGCAGCTCCGAGGGGGCTAACACTGAAGCTTTCTTT
TRBJ2-5 | TRBV18 | TRBD1 | NA | CASSLGQAQETQYF | TGTGCCAGCTCACTAGGACAGGCCCAAGAGACCCAGTACTTC
TRBJ1-6 | TRBV5-4 | TRBD1 | NA | CASSLGQGDSPLHF | TGTGCCAGCAGCTTGGGGCAGGGGGACTCACCCCTCCACTTT
TRBJ2-7 | TRBV4-2 | TRBD2 | NA | CASSQEGGTSGVHEQYF | TGTGCCAGCAGCCAAGAGGGTGGGACTAGCGGGGTACACGAGCAGTACTTC
TRBJ2-7 | TRBV25-1 | NA | NA | CASSREGRSYEQYF | TGTGCCAGCAGTCGTGAGGGCCGCTCCTACGAGCAGTACTTC